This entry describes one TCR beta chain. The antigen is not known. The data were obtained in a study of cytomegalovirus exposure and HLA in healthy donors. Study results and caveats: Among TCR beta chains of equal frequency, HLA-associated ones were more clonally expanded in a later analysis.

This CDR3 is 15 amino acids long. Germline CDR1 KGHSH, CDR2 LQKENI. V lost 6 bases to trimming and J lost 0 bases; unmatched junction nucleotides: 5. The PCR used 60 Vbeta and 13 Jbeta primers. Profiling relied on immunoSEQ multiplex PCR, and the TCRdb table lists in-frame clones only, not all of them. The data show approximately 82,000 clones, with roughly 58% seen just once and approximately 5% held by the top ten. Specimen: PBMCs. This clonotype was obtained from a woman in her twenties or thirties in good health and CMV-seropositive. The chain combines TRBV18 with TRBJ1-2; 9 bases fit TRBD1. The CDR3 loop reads CASSGQGTANYGYTF. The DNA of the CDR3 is TGTGCCAGCTCGGGACAGGGCACAGCTAACTATGGCTACACCTTC.